The sequence of this T cell receptor beta chain was determined in a study of cytomegalovirus exposure and HLA in healthy donors. 60 Vbeta and 13 Jbeta primers were used in PCR. TCRdb's copy holds only in-frame clones and misses some; the assay was immunoSEQ multiplex PCR. This sample has roughly 150,000 clones; roughly three quarters occur once, and the top ten carry 2.5% to 3.5%. This CDR3 has 15 residues. V was cut by 0 bases and J by 7 bases, with 15 bases left in between. From germline, CDR1 is LNHNV and CDR2 YYDKDF (reference sequence). The clonotype was recovered from a male donor in good health and CMV-seronegative. Input material: PBMCs. V usage is TRBV15 and J usage is TRBJ1-2; possible D gene TRBD1, 5 bases. CDR3 bases: TGTGCCACCAGCAGAGAAACAGGTGTATTACGTGGCTACACCTTC. Its translation: CATSRETGVLRGYTF.